The entry that follows covers one T cell receptor beta chain sequence. Its matching antigen is unknown. These data come from a study of OX40 agonist ivuxolimab in advanced cancers. Whole-study findings and limits: Researchers did not determine the expanded peripheral T cells' antigen specificity.

From germline, CDR1 is MRHNA and CDR2 SNTAGT. Trimming removed 3 bases from V and 5 bases from J, with 7 bases in between. This CDR3 region has 13 residues. Profiling relied on immunoSEQ multiplex PCR, and the TCRdb table lists in-frame clones only, not all of them. This table has approximately 70,000 clones, more than 80% appearing once. Patients were ruled out by autoimmune disease history or systemic immunosuppression. The starting material was CD4+ or CD8+ T cells sorted from blood, obtained in a trial of the OX40 agonist ivuxolimab. This chain uses TRBV6-4 with TRBJ2-2, with D unclear. The receptor was isolated from an adult with an advanced solid tumor such as melanoma, head and neck, liver or kidney cancer. CDR3 DNA: TGTGCCAGCAGTGAACGTTTTACCGGGGAGCTGTTTTTT. Translated, it gives CASSERFTGELFF.